The 22 T cell receptor beta chains below all came from one sample that was sequenced in a study of metastatic and nonmetastatic thyroid tumors. Thyroid surgery was preceded by no treatment in any patient. TCRdb re-called clones via MiXCR from the PCR reads. The sample contains about 13,000 clones, 24% of which appear only once. Sequenced: blood. The receptors derive from a male donor with papillary thyroid cancer or a benign thyroid nodule (not recorded which). Some clones in this sample may be carry-over from other donors' samples.

This clone was observed many times. The chain recombines TRBV4-1 with TRBJ2-1; 9 bases match TRBD1. J lost 3 bases, V lost 5 bases, and 8 bases had no gene match. The germline gives CDR1 MGHRA, CDR2 YSYEKL. The CDR3 is 16 residues long. The CDR3 region is CASSMTGQGNYNEQFF. As DNA, the CDR3 is TGCGCCAGCAGCATGACCGGACAGGGGAACTACAATGAGCAGTTCTTC.

By frequency in the sample, this clone is medium-sized. The rearrangement uses TRBV11-2 and TRBJ1-6; tentatively, D is TRBD1 (6 bases). Germline values: CDR1 SGHAT, CDR2 FQNNGV. The CDR3 totals 15 residues. Trimming took 2 bases from V and 8 from J, leaving 13 bases between them. The CDR3 reads CASSLSLQGDSPLHF. As DNA, the CDR3 is TGTGCCAGCAGCTTATCATTACAGGGAGATTCACCCCTCCACTTT.

The chain is built from TRBV4-2 and TRBJ2-2; D is tentatively TRBD1 or TRBD2 (5 bases each). Germline V lookup: CDR1 LGHNA, CDR2 YNFKEQ. Trimming took off 1 base at V and 5 bases at J, with 11 bases between the two ends. The CDR3 loop spans 15 amino acids. The CDR3 DNA reads TGTGCCAGCAGCCAAGTTGGGGGTTGGACCGGGGAGCTGTTTTTT. This sequence encodes CASSQVGGWTGELFF.

This chain links TRBV12-3 or TRBV12-4 with TRBJ2-3; 13 nucleotides match TRBD2. The CDR3 totals 16 residues. After removal of 6 bases from V and 3 bases from J, the junction contained 6 bases not matched to a gene. DNA of the CDR3: TGTGCCAGCAGGTGGACTAGCGGGAGCGATACAGATACGCAGTATTTT. It encodes CASRWTSGSDTDTQYF.

The gene calls are TRBV28 and TRBJ1-5, with a tentative D call TRBD1 (5 bases). With 6 bases removed from V and 10 bases from J, the gap between germline ends came to 19 bases. The CDR3 totals 14 residues. Germline V gives CDR1 MDHEN, CDR2 SYDVKM. CDR3 sequence: CASRPSQGGHPQHF. As DNA, the CDR3 is TGTGCCAGCAGGCCGTCCCAGGGCGGGCATCCCCAGCATTTT.

This clone came up a few times. The chain has TRBV6-1 and TRBJ1-2; D is possibly TRBD1 (5 bases). The CDR3 has 16 residues. V was pared by 6 bases and J by 4 bases, with 21 bases between. Germline V CDR1 and CDR2: MNHNS, SASEGT. The CDR3 loop reads CASSQPSGNPAYGYTF. As DNA, the CDR3 is TGTGCCAGCAGCCAACCCTCAGGGAACCCTGCCTATGGCTACACCTTC.

This clone was counted ten times or more. V is TRBV20-1 and J is TRBJ2-3, with a possible D match to TRBD1 (5 bases). The CDR3 is 15 amino acids. Trimming took 0 bases from V and 3 from J, leaving 13 bases between them. The germline gives CDR1 DFQATT, CDR2 SNEGSKA (reference sequence). This chain's CDR3 is CSARDRTAGTDTQYF. The CDR3 DNA is TGCAGTGCTAGAGACCGAACCGCAGGGACAGATACGCAGTATTTT.

This rearrangement joins TRBV9 to TRBJ2-1, with TRBD2 identical over 10 bases. The CDR3 is 16 residues long. Germline V CDR1 and CDR2: SGDLS, YYNGEE. The V gene end was trimmed by 3 bases and the J gene end by 6 bases; junction bases not matched to a gene: 9. CDR3 sequence (DNA): TGTGCCAGCAGCGATCGGACTAGCGGCGTACGCAATGAGCAGTTCTTC. Translating it yields CASSDRTSGVRNEQFF.

This chain uses TRBV7-3 with TRBJ2-3; D is possibly TRBD2 (6 bases). The CDR3 is 14 amino acids. Trimming cost V 5 bases and J 1 base, with 10 bases left between them. Germline-derived CDR1 and CDR2 are SGHTA and FQGTGA. CDR3 in amino acids: CASSKRLGTDTQYF. For the CDR3, the DNA is TGTGCCAGCAGCAAACGACTAGGCACAGATACGCAGTATTTT. Drawing the rest from reference TRBV7-3 and TRBJ2-3, the complete variable domain is GAGVSQTPSNKVTEKGKYVELRCDPISGHTALYWYRQSLGQGPEFLIYFQGTGAADDSGLPNDRFFAVRPEGSVSTLKIQRTERGDSAVYLCASSKRLGTDTQYFGPGTRLTVL.

This clone was seen a few times. This chain connects TRBV28 to TRBJ1-2; weak D call: TRBD1 (5 bases). Germline CDR1 MDHEN, CDR2 SYDVKM. Trimming pared 7 bases from V and 5 bases from J, leaving 17 bases between. CDR3 size: 14 residues. CDR3: CASTPPGGIYGYTF. CDR3 sequence (DNA): TGTGCCAGCACCCCCCCCGGGGGTATTTATGGCTACACCTTC.

This clone was seen a few times. An end of the junction differs from the germline gene, which may be a read error. The chain uses TRBV6-1 and TRBJ2-6; D gene uncertain. The CDR3 covers 15 residues. The germline V gene has CDR1 MNHNS and CDR2 SASEGT. CDR3 coding DNA: TGTGCCAGCAGTGAAGGATCCTCTGGGTCCAACGTCCTGACTTTC. This translates into CASSEGSSGSNVLTF.

This CDR3 is CASSYSGKGSPLHF. CDR3 nucleotide sequence: TGTGCCAGCAGTTACTCGGGAAAAGGGTCACCCCTCCACTTT. This chain joins TRBV6-2 or TRBV6-3 and TRBJ1-6; D not resolved. V was clipped by 0 bases and J by 10 bases, with 10 bases between them. This CDR3 is 14 amino acids long. Germline-derived CDR1 and CDR2 are MNHEY and SVGEGT.

V is TRBV6-1 and J is TRBJ1-6, with D tentatively TRBD1 (5 bases). The CDR3 totals 14 residues. Trimming stripped 5 bases from V and 10 bases from J, with 15 bases between. Germline CDR1 and CDR2: MNHNS and SASEGT. CDR3 in amino acids: CASSMGEMGSPLHF. CDR3 DNA: TGTGCCAGCAGTATGGGGGAAATGGGATCACCCCTCCACTTT.

Notes on this clone: A read error may produce the germline difference seen at one junction end. V is TRBV28 and J is TRBJ1-4; a weak D match, TRBD1 (5 bases). The CDR3 contains 12 residues. Looked up from germline, CDR1 is MDHEN and CDR2 is SYDVKM. CDR3 DNA: TGTGCCAGCAGTCCGCCGAGGGGAAAACTGCTTTTT. Residues: CASSPPRGKLLF. Filled out from reference TRBV28 and TRBJ1-4, the complete variable domain reads DVKVTQSSRYLVKRTGEKVFLECVQDMDHENMFWYRQDPGLGLRLIYFSYDVKMKEKGDIPEGYSVSREKKERFSLILESASTNQTSMYLCASSPPRGKLLFGSGTQLSVL.

The V gene is TRBV20-1, the J gene TRBJ1-1; D is perhaps TRBD1 (5 bases). The CDR3 runs to 13 residues. V dropped 1 base and J dropped 4 bases, with 10 bases sitting between them. In germline, CDR1 is DFQATT, CDR2 SNEGSKA (reference sequence). CDR3 in amino acids: CSARVGGGTEAFF. DNA of the CDR3: TGCAGTGCTAGAGTTGGGGGTGGCACTGAAGCTTTCTTT.

V is TRBV3-1 and J is TRBJ2-3; a possible D gene is TRBD2 (6 bases). From germline, CDR1 is LGHDT and CDR2 YNNKEL (reference sequence). Trimming shortened V by 4 bases and J by 1 base, and 15 bases separated the two germline ends. This CDR3 comprises 16 residues. CDR3 DNA: TGTGCCAGCAGCCTTCTGTGGGGCGGGGGCACAGATACGCAGTATTTT. This sequence encodes CASSLLWGGGTDTQYF.

This clone was recorded a few times. The chain carries TRBV6-1 and TRBJ2-7; D is possibly TRBD1 or TRBD2 (6 bases each). The CDR3 length is 16 residues. The V gene's germline CDR1 is MNHNS and CDR2 SASEGT. V lost 6 bases to trimming and J lost 2 bases, with 20 bases between them. As DNA, the CDR3 is TGTGCCAGCAGACCCCGGGGGTGGACAGCGACCTACGAGCAGTACTTC. Translation: CASRPRGWTATYEQYF.

This chain links TRBV6-1 with TRBJ2-2; 9 bases fit TRBD1. CDR1 and CDR2 from the germline V gene are MNHNS and SASEGT. With 5 bases clipped from V and 5 bases from J, the junction kept 3 bases outside the gene matches. This CDR3 is built from 14 residues. CDR3 sequence (DNA): TGTGCCAGCAGTCGGACAGGGGAAACCGGGGAGCTGTTTTTT. Amino acid sequence: CASSRTGETGELFF.

This chain uses TRBV25-1 with TRBJ2-2, with a possible D match to TRBD1 (6 bases). V was pared by 5 bases and J by 3 bases, with 10 bases between. Germline V gene data show CDR1 as MGHDK and CDR2 as SYGVNS. There are 14 residues in the CDR3. CDR3 amino acids: CASSRAGDTGELFF. The CDR3 coding sequence is TGTGCCAGCAGTAGGGCAGGGGACACCGGGGAGCTGTTTTTT. Full variable domain (remainder filled in from reference TRBV25-1 and TRBJ2-2): EADIYQTPRYLVIGTGKKITLECSQTMGHDKMYWYQQDPGMELHLIHYSYGVNSTEKGDLSSESTVSRIRTEHFPLTLESARPSHTSQYLCASSRAGDTGELFFGEGSRLTVL.

The V call is TRBV4-1, the J call TRBJ1-5; D gene ambiguous. Trimming took 0 bases from V and 3 from J, leaving 6 bases between them. The CDR3 runs to 14 residues. Germline V gene lookup returns CDR1 MGHRA and CDR2 YSYEKL. The CDR3 bases are TGCGCCAGCAGCCAAGAGTCCAACAATCAGCCCCAGCATTTT. This sequence encodes CASSQESNNQPQHF.

This clone was found many times. The CDR3 loop is CASSQGKGGGAGEQYF. DNA for the CDR3: TGTGCCAGCAGCCAAGGGAAGGGGGGAGGTGCGGGCGAGCAGTACTTC. The chain employs TRBV3-1 and TRBJ2-7; D assignment may be TRBD1 or TRBD2 (6 bases each). Trimming took 1 base from V and 6 from J, leaving 19 bases between them. CDR1 and CDR2 from the germline V gene are LGHDT and YNNKEL (reference sequence). CDR3 length: 16 amino acids.

V usage is TRBV27 and J usage is TRBJ1-2, with a weak D call TRBD1 (5 bases). The CDR3 sequence is 13 residues long. The germline CDR1 and CDR2 sequences are MNHEY and SMNVEV (reference sequence). Trimming left V 2 bases short and J 2 bases short, with 6 bases between. The CDR3 sequence: CASSLRGNYGYTF. The CDR3 DNA reads TGTGCCAGCAGTTTACGGGGCAACTATGGCTACACCTTC.